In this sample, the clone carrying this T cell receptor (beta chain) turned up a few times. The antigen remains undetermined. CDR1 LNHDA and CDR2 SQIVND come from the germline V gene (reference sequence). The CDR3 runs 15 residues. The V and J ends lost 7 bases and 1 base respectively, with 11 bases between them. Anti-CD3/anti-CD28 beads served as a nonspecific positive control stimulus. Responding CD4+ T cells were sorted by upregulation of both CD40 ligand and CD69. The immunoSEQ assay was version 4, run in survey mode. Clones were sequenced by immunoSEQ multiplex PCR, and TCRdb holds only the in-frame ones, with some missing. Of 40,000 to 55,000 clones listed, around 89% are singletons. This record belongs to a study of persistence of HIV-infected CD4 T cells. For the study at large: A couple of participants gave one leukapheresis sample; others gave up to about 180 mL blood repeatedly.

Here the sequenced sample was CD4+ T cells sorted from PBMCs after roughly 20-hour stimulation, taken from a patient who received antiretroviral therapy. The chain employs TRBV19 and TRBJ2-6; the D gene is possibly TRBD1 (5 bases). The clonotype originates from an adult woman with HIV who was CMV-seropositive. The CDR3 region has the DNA TGTGCCAGTACTACTCAGGGTTCTGGGGCCAACGTCCTGACTTTC. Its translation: CASTTQGSGANVLTF.